Described below is a single T cell receptor beta chain sequence and its context. Repertoires were generated with immunoSEQ multiplex PCR, while TCRdb's copy carries only in-frame clones and drops some. The sample holds about 260,000 clones, 80% to 90% seen once. The sample belongs to a study of blood T cell repertoires in COVID-19. The germline CDR1 and CDR2 sequences are LGHNA and YSLEER. The CDR3 is made up of 16 amino acids. Trimming left V 1 base short and J 0 bases short, with 10 bases between. The clonotype comes from a woman in her 40s who had recovered from COVID-19. Sequencing used peripheral blood. This chain uses TRBV4-3 with TRBJ1-3; D call uncertain. As DNA, the CDR3 is TGCGCCAGCAGCCAAGGCGGGGTCCCCTCTGGAAACACCATATATTTT. Translating it yields CASSQGGVPSGNTIYF.